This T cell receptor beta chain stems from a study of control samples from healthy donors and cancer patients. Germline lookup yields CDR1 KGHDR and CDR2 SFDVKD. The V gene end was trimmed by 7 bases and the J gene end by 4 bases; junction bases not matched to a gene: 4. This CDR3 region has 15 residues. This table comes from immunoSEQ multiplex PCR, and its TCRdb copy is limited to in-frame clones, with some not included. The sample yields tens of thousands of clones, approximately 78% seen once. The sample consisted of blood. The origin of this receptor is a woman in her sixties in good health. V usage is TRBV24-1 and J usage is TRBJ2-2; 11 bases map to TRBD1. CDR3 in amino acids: CATRDRGLGTGELFF. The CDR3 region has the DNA TGTGCCACCAGGGACAGGGGGCTGGGCACCGGGGAGCTGTTTTTT.